This T cell receptor beta chain was retrieved from a study of shared clonotypes between healthy human individuals. Study-wide results and limits: For naive CD4 cells, roughly 5% of clonotypes were shared across a handful of donors.

Trimming cost V 3 bases and J 4 bases, with 7 bases left between them. This CDR3 has 13 amino acids. The germline CDR1 and CDR2 sequences are MNHEY and SMNVEV (reference sequence). The method was immunoSEQ multiplex PCR; TCRdb's version includes in-frame clones alone and lacks a portion of them. This table has under 2.5 million clones, about nine tenths appearing once. Points on this clone: Its antigen is as yet unknown. Other nucleotide sequences in the sample specify the same CDR3.

This clonotype was sampled from a man in his late teens or twenties in good health. Some clones in this sample may be carry-over from other donors' samples. The sequencing input was naive CD4+ T cells from PBMCs. Documented subset: CD45RA+ positively selected. The rearrangement links TRBV27 to TRBJ1-5; possible D gene TRBD1, 5 bases. The CDR3 sequence is CASSLWGNQPQHF. The CDR3 nucleotides read TGTGCCAGCAGTTTGTGGGGGAATCAGCCCCAGCATTTT.